Following are 9 T cell receptor beta chains from one sample sequenced in a study of T cell repertoires in ileal Crohn's disease. Some clones are missing from TCRdb's copy, which holds only in-frame ones; the method was immunoSEQ multiplex PCR. The repertoire holds several thousand clones, over 70% seen once, with less than 20% in the top ten. The sample consisted of ileal tissue. Receptor source: an adult with Crohn's disease.

V and J are TRBV18 and TRBJ1-2; tentative D call: TRBD1 (5 bases). The CDR3 contains 13 residues. Germline V gene data show CDR1 as KGHSH and CDR2 as LQKENI. V shed 3 bases and J shed 8 bases, with 13 bases lying between them. The CDR3 reads CASSPRGGEGYTF. The CDR3 DNA sequence: TGTGCCAGCTCACCCCGGGGAGGGGAAGGCTACACCTTC.

The genes are TRBV6-1 and TRBJ2-1, with 7 bases matching TRBD1. CDR3 length: 11 residues. V shed 5 bases and J 12 bases; nucleotides not matched to a gene: 4. The V gene's germline CDR1 is MNHNS and CDR2 SASEGT. CDR3 sequence: CASSQRGRQFF. DNA for the CDR3: TGTGCCAGCAGTCAAAGGGGGCGGCAGTTCTTC.

This clone was seen a single time. The J gene is TRBJ2-3, the V gene TRBV6-4; 10 bases map to TRBD2. The CDR3 covers 15 residues. Germline assignment: CDR1 MRHNA and CDR2 SNTAGT. The V segment lost 2 bases and the J segment 3 bases; nucleotides outside the gene matches: 2. The CDR3 is CASSDSGGATDTQYF. For the CDR3, the DNA is TGTGCCAGCAGTGACAGCGGGGGGGCTACAGATACGCAGTATTTT.

This sequence joins TRBV11-3 and TRBJ2-3; D not resolved. The V and J ends lost 2 bases and 6 bases respectively, with 9 bases between them. CDR1 is SGHNT and CDR2 is YENEEA in the germline V gene. The CDR3 is 13 amino acids. The CDR3 nucleotides are TGTGCCAGCAGCTTATTTTCGGAGGATACGCAGTATTTT. Protein sequence: CASSLFSEDTQYF.

This rearrangement joins TRBV19 to TRBJ2-5; no clear D gene. The V gene's germline CDR1 is LNHDA and CDR2 SQIVND (reference sequence). Trimming took off 9 bases at V and 1 base at J, with 6 bases between the two ends. The CDR3 extends over 11 amino acids. The chain's CDR3 is CASMAQETQYF. CDR3 DNA sequence: TGTGCCAGCATGGCCCAAGAGACCCAGTACTTC.

This chain joins TRBV27 and TRBJ2-1; the match to TRBD2 covers 12 bases. CDR1 is MNHEY, CDR2 SMNVEV, per germline (reference sequence). J lost 5 bases, V lost 5 bases, and 4 bases had no gene match. The CDR3 spans 15 residues. CDR3 sequence: CASSPRTSGNNEQFF. CDR3 coding DNA: TGTGCCAGCAGTCCGCGGACTAGCGGGAACAATGAGCAGTTCTTC.

Turning to this clone: This sample also contains other DNA sequences that code for the same CDR3. The CDR3 DNA reads as TGTGCCAGCAGCGTCGAAGGCGGGAGGACAGATACGCAGTATTTT. Translating it yields CASSVEGGRTDTQYF. The J gene is TRBJ2-3, the V gene TRBV7-2; TRBD2 matches 8 bases. Trimming at V came to 5 bases and at J to 3 bases, leaving 7 bases not matched to a gene. CDR1 is SGHTA, CDR2 FQGNSA, per germline. CDR3 size: 15 residues.

The chain recombines TRBV4-1 with TRBJ2-5; TRBD2 agrees at 11 bases. Germline CDR1 is MGHRA and CDR2 is YSYEKL. V shed 0 bases, J shed 5 bases, and the junction held 11 bases outside the gene matches. The CDR3 extends over 18 amino acids. The chain's CDR3 is CASSQDPPLAGGRETQYF. Here the CDR3 DNA reads TGCGCCAGCAGCCAAGATCCCCCCTTAGCGGGGGGGAGGGAGACCCAGTACTTC.

This chain links TRBV4-3 with TRBJ2-3; the D gene is possibly TRBD1 (5 bases). The germline gives CDR1 LGHNA, CDR2 YSLEER. The CDR3 spans 15 residues. With 1 base removed from V and 0 bases from J, the gap between germline ends came to 8 bases. CDR3 protein: CASSQGGSSTDTQYF. In DNA form, the CDR3 reads TGCGCCAGCAGCCAAGGGGGCTCCAGCACAGATACGCAGTATTTT.